The 11 T cell receptor beta chains reported below all come from one sample, sequenced in a study of OX40 agonist ivuxolimab in advanced cancers. Measured with immunoSEQ multiplex PCR; TCRdb has only the in-frame clones, and not every one. The sample includes tens of thousands of clones, about four fifths of them seen just once. Sequenced here: CD4+ or CD8+ T cells sorted from blood, sampled in a trial of the OX40 agonist ivuxolimab. The receptors shown here come from an adult with an advanced solid tumor such as melanoma, head and neck, liver or kidney cancer.

The J gene is TRBJ1-5, the V gene TRBV7-9; unclear D gene. The germline V and J ends were trimmed by 1 base and 6 bases, with 7 bases remaining between them. The germline gives CDR1 SEHNR, CDR2 FQNEAQ (reference sequence). This CDR3 has 13 residues. The CDR3 loop reads CASSLEKGQPQHF. The CDR3 region has the DNA TGTGCCAGCAGCTTAGAGAAGGGTCAGCCCCAGCATTTT.

V usage is TRBV9 and J usage is TRBJ2-1; D perhaps matches TRBD2 (5 bases). Germline values: CDR1 SGDLS, CDR2 YYNGEE. This CDR3 has 14 amino acids. The V gene lost 2 bases and the J gene lost 9 bases, with 15 bases spanning the gap. The CDR3 region is CASSVDFNRGEQFF. DNA for the CDR3: TGTGCCAGCAGCGTGGACTTCAATCGGGGTGAGCAGTTCTTC.

The chain carries TRBV7-6 and TRBJ2-3, with 7 positions matching TRBD2. Germline-derived CDR1 and CDR2 are SGHVS and FNYEAQ. The CDR3 runs to 15 residues. V lost 1 base and J lost 4; bases outside the gene matches: 5. The CDR3 protein is CASSLVQRGSDTQYF. The CDR3 coding sequence is TGTGCCAGCAGCTTAGTCCAGCGGGGCTCAGATACGCAGTATTTT. The full variable domain, its missing parts supplied by reference TRBV7-6 and TRBJ2-3, is GAGVSQSPRYKVTKRGQDVALRCDPISGHVSLYWYRQALGQGPEFLTYFNYEAQQDKSGLPNDRFSAERPEGSISTLTIQRTEQRDSAMYRCASSLVQRGSDTQYFGPGTRLTVL.

The chain's CDR3 is CASSYSMLEGIQYF. CDR3 coding DNA: TGTGCCAGCAGTTACTCGATGCTAGAAGGCATTCAGTACTTC. The chain combines TRBV6-6 with TRBJ2-4; D remains unclear. Per germline, CDR1 MNHNY and CDR2 SVGAGI (reference sequence). Trimming removed 0 bases at V and 9 bases at J, with 12 bases between. This CDR3 contains 14 residues.

This chain joins TRBV18 and TRBJ2-7, with 7 bases that match TRBD2. V lost 8 bases, J lost 6 bases, and 10 bases stayed unmatched. The CDR3 consists of 13 residues. Germline CDR1 is KGHSH and CDR2 is LQKENI. The CDR3 nucleotides are TGTGCCAGCACCTCCATCGGGGAGGGCGAGCAGTACTTC. It specifies CASTSIGEGEQYF.

The J gene is TRBJ2-1, the V gene TRBV7-9; TRBD1 aligns across 10 bases. V lost 1 base and J lost 7; bases outside the gene matches: 4. The CDR3 extends over 15 amino acids. Looked up from germline, CDR1 is SEHNR and CDR2 is FQNEAQ (reference sequence). This chain's CDR3 is CASSLVGTGVNEQFF. CDR3 nucleotide sequence: TGTGCCAGCAGCTTAGTCGGGACAGGGGTTAATGAGCAGTTCTTC.

V and J are TRBV6-6 and TRBJ1-3; D remains unclear. Trimming shortened V by 0 bases and J by 3 bases, and 0 bases separated the two germline ends. This CDR3 contains 12 residues. Germline V gene lookup returns CDR1 MNHNY and CDR2 SVGAGI (reference sequence). CDR3 region: CASSYSGNTIYF. CDR3 bases: TGTGCCAGCAGTTACTCTGGAAACACCATATATTTT.

The chain uses TRBV27 and TRBJ2-2; D is possibly TRBD2 (8 bases). V lost 4 bases, J lost 5 bases, and 32 bases lay in between. CDR1 MNHEY and CDR2 SMNVEV come from the germline V gene (reference sequence). The CDR3 runs to 21 residues. CDR3 bases: TGTGCCAGCAGTTCCCCGCGGGGGGACAGATATTTTCCCTCAGGGACCGGGGAGCTGTTTTTT. It encodes CASSSPRGDRYFPSGTGELFF.

The chain employs TRBV30 and TRBJ1-5; no reliable D call. The length of the CDR3 is 13 residues. Germline V lookup: CDR1 GTSNPN, CDR2 SVGIG (reference sequence). The ends were cut back, 2 bases at V and 1 base at J, with 6 bases in the middle. The CDR3 sequence is CAWSLGSNQPQHF. The CDR3 coding sequence is TGTGCCTGGAGTCTGGGAAGCAATCAGCCCCAGCATTTT.

The chain recombines TRBV5-1 with TRBJ2-7; no reliable D call. The ends were cut back, 1 base at V and 0 bases at J, with 2 bases in the middle. Germline CDR1 reads SGHRS; CDR2 reads YFSETQ. The CDR3 spans 12 residues. CDR3 bases: TGCGCCAGCAGCTTGCCCTCCTACGAGCAGTACTTC. Its translation is CASSLPSYEQYF.

V gene TRBV7-6 combines with J gene TRBJ2-5; no reliable D call. Germline assignment: CDR1 SGHVS and CDR2 FNYEAQ. Trimming pared 6 bases from V and 1 base from J, leaving 9 bases between. The CDR3 extends over 13 amino acids. CDR3 amino acids: CASRHTTQETQYF. The CDR3 nucleotides are TGTGCCAGCAGACACACCACCCAAGAGACCCAGTACTTC.